These 26 T cell receptor beta chains came from one sample sequenced in a study of shared clonotypes between healthy human individuals. The method was immunoSEQ multiplex PCR; TCRdb's version includes in-frame clones alone and lacks a portion of them. The sample shows about 1 million clones, approximately 70% of them seen only once. Sequenced input: memory CD4+ T cells sorted from blood. Subset reported: CD45RA-negative fraction. Every receptor here comes from a man between 18 and 35 years old in good health.

V is TRBV5-1 and J is TRBJ2-1; D may be TRBD1 (6 bases). V gave up 2 bases and J gave up 4 bases, with 13 bases separating them. Per germline, CDR1 SGHRS and CDR2 YFSETQ. This CDR3 contains 15 residues. CDR3 protein: CASSLTGHPYNEQFF. The CDR3 bases are TGCGCCAGCAGCTTAACAGGGCACCCTTACAATGAGCAGTTCTTC.

The table lists this clone with a few counts. This rearrangement joins TRBV10-3 to TRBJ1-6, with 8 bases aligning to TRBD1. The V and J ends lost 2 bases and 15 bases, in that order; junction bases with no gene match: 6. The CDR3 is made up of 13 amino acids. The germline CDR1 and CDR2 sequences are ENHRY and SYGVKD. CDR3 amino acids: CAISEGQGIGLHF. CDR3 DNA sequence: TGTGCCATCAGTGAGGGACAGGGCATTGGCCTCCACTTT.

The chain is built from TRBV18 and TRBJ2-2; 8 nucleotides line up with TRBD2. This CDR3 region has 16 residues. Unmatched junction bases numbered 6, after V lost 4 bases and J lost 2 bases. Germline-derived CDR1 and CDR2 are KGHSH and LQKENI. This CDR3 reads CASSRNGLANTGELFF. CDR3 nucleotide sequence: TGTGCCAGCTCACGTAACGGACTAGCAAACACCGGGGAGCTGTTTTTT.

In DNA form, the CDR3 reads TGTGCCAGCAACCGCGGAGGGGGGGCCGCAGATACGCAGTATTTT. Translation: CASNRGGGAADTQYF. The genes are TRBV9 and TRBJ2-3; possible D gene TRBD2, 7 bases. The CDR3 sequence is 15 residues long. The germline V gene has CDR1 SGDLS and CDR2 YYNGEE. V was shortened by 6 bases and J by 4 bases, with 18 bases between the two germline ends. Full variable domain (missing parts from reference TRBV9 and TRBJ2-3): DSGVTQTPKHLITATGQRVTLRCSPRSGDLSVYWYQQSLDQGLQFLIQYYNGEERAKGNILERFSAQQFPDLHSELNLSSLELGDSALYFCASNRGGGAADTQYFGPGTRLTVL.

This clone is a singleton in its sample. This chain joins TRBV27 and TRBJ2-7; D uncertain. V lost 4 bases and J lost 2, with 9 bases in between. Germline V gene sequence: CDR1 MNHEY, CDR2 SMNVEV (reference sequence). There are 13 residues in the CDR3. CDR3 DNA: TGTGCCAGCAGTTCCCTTCCCCCCTACGAGCAGTACTTC. It is translated as CASSSLPPYEQYF.

The chain is built from TRBV12-5 and TRBJ1-4; possible D gene TRBD1, 5 bases. V was pared by 1 base and J by 8 bases, with 14 bases between. CDR3 size: 15 residues. Germline-derived CDR1 and CDR2 are LGHNT and FRNRAP. This CDR3 is CASGLDGTLGEKLFF. CDR3 DNA sequence: TGTGCTAGTGGTTTGGACGGGACTCTGGGGGAAAAACTGTTTTTT.

The V and J genes are TRBV27 and TRBJ2-5; D remains ambiguous. Trimming removed 6 bases from V and 2 bases from J, with 10 bases in between. This CDR3 has 13 residues. Germline V gene data show CDR1 as MNHEY and CDR2 as SMNVEV (reference sequence). CDR3 nucleotide sequence: TGTGCCAGCAGCCGTCTATCTCAAGAGACCCAGTACTTC. Its translation is CASSRLSQETQYF.

V and J are TRBV11-1 and TRBJ2-2; D gene ambiguous. Per germline, CDR1 SGHAT and CDR2 FQDESV (reference sequence). The germline V and J ends were trimmed by 6 bases and 2 bases, with 7 bases remaining between them. CDR3 length equals 13 residues. The DNA for the CDR3 is TGTGCCAGCAGGAACAGAAACACCGGGGAGCTGTTTTTT. Translation: CASRNRNTGELFF.

This chain links TRBV27 with TRBJ2-3, with TRBD2 identical over 8 bases. Losses at the gene ends were 7 bases for V and 4 bases for J; bases not matched to a gene: 13. Per germline, CDR1 MNHEY and CDR2 SMNVEV (reference sequence). The CDR3 extends over 16 amino acids. Here the CDR3 reads CASTHPQRGFSDTQYF. The CDR3 nucleotides read TGTGCCAGCACCCATCCCCAGCGGGGGTTTTCAGATACGCAGTATTTT.

CDR3 nucleotides: TGTGCCAGCAGCTCTAGGGTGGGAAATGAGCAGTTCTTC. This sequence encodes CASSSRVGNEQFF. The chain is built from TRBV7-2 and TRBJ2-1; no clear D. This CDR3 has 13 residues. Deletions cut 4 bases from V and 7 bases from J, with 11 bases between. Germline V gene lookup returns CDR1 SGHTA and CDR2 FQGNSA.

The chain carries TRBV7-2 and TRBJ1-2; 8 positions agree with TRBD1. The CDR3 consists of 13 residues. Per germline, CDR1 SGHTA and CDR2 FQGNSA. V lost 10 bases, J lost 6 bases, and 10 bases stayed unmatched. As DNA, the CDR3 is TGTGCCACCAGGGGACAGGCCGGGGATGGCTACACCTTC. Amino acid sequence: CATRGQAGDGYTF.

V is TRBV27 and J is TRBJ2-3; 7 bases are shared with TRBD2. Germline trimming cut 5 bases from V and 3 bases from J; bases unmatched to any gene: 8. CDR1 MNHEY and CDR2 SMNVEV come from the germline V gene (reference sequence). The CDR3 is 15 residues long. The CDR3 DNA sequence: TGTGCCAGCAGTCCCCATGGGACTATGACAGATACGCAGTATTTT. It is translated as CASSPHGTMTDTQYF.

The rearrangement joins TRBV7-8 to TRBJ2-2, with D unclear. Trimming stripped 1 base from V and 2 bases from J, with 5 bases between. CDR1 SGHVS and CDR2 FQNEAQ come from the germline V gene. The CDR3 consists of 14 residues. The CDR3 DNA is TGTGCCAGCAGCTTAGACTACAACACCGGGGAGCTGTTTTTT. As protein: CASSLDYNTGELFF.

This clone was seen a single time. Here the CDR3 reads CASSLELDRPTDTQYF. The CDR3 DNA reads as TGTGCCAGCAGCTTAGAACTCGACCGGCCGACAGATACGCAGTATTTT. The chain employs TRBV11-2 and TRBJ2-3; no firm D call. The V gene lost 0 bases and the J gene lost 3 bases, with 13 bases spanning the gap. Germline CDR1 reads SGHAT; CDR2 reads FQNNGV. This CDR3 has 16 amino acids.

The chain links TRBV7-3 to TRBJ2-3, with 7 bases identical to TRBD2. V was clipped by 5 bases and J by 7 bases; unmatched bases: 6. The CDR3 extends over 13 amino acids. Germline V gene data show CDR1 as SGHTA and CDR2 as FQGTGA. The CDR3 coding sequence is TGTGCCAGCAGCGTTCAGGGAGGGTATACGCAGTATTTT. Protein sequence: CASSVQGGYTQYF.

Here the CDR3 DNA reads TGTGCCAGCAGCCCGACGGGACAGTCTTATGGCTACACCTTC. Its translation: CASSPTGQSYGYTF. The chain joins TRBV9 to TRBJ1-2; 7 nucleotides match TRBD1. V lost 4 bases and J lost 5; bases outside the gene matches: 8. This CDR3 has 14 amino acids. CDR1 and CDR2 from the germline V gene are SGDLS and YYNGEE.

This rearrangement joins TRBV19 to TRBJ1-2, with TRBD1 as a possible D gene (6 bases). The CDR3 extends over 14 amino acids. V dropped 7 bases and J dropped 4 bases, with 16 bases sitting between them. Germline V gene lookup returns CDR1 LNHDA and CDR2 SQIVND (reference sequence). CDR3 in DNA: TGTGCCAGTACTTCCGGGACACGATTCTATGGCTACACCTTC. Amino acids: CASTSGTRFYGYTF. The full variable domain, in which reference TRBV19 and TRBJ1-2 provide the parts outside the CDR3, is DGGITQSPKYLFRKEGQNVTLSCEQNLNHDAMYWYRQDPGQGLRLIYYSQIVNDFQKGDIAEGYSVSREKKESFPLTVTSAQKNPTAFYLCASTSGTRFYGYTFGSGTRLTVV.

Details on this clone: No conserved phenylalanine or tryptophan is present at the end of the CDR3, so a read error is the likely explanation. No DNA is shown, since the ends of the CDR3 on it are uncertain; the CDR3 is the one TCRdb lists. The V gene is TRBV28, the J gene TRBJ2-3; the table's D gene call, TRBD1, was not cross checked with the DNA. Both ends counted, the CDR3 spans 13 residues. Germline CDR1 is MDHEN and CDR2 is SYDVKM. The chain's CDR3 is CASSPRALPVVQG.

The CDR3 coding sequence is TGTGCCATCAGTGAGTCCGAGGACAGGGGGTCCTACGAGCAGTACTTC. This encodes CAISESEDRGSYEQYF. The chain combines TRBV10-3 with TRBJ2-7, with 10 nucleotides matching TRBD1. This CDR3 has 16 residues. CDR1 and CDR2 (germline): ENHRY, SYGVKD. The trim removed 0 bases at V and 1 base at J, leaving 3 bases unmatched.

The genes are TRBV30 and TRBJ2-1; 8 bases fit TRBD2. J gave up 6 bases and V 6 bases, and 13 bases lay outside the gene matches. Per the germline V gene, CDR1 is GTSNPN and CDR2 is SVGIG (reference sequence). This CDR3 comprises 15 residues. The CDR3 region has the DNA TGTGCCTGCCCCGGGAGCGGGGGTATGGGCAATGAGCAGTTCTTC. Translation: CACPGSGGMGNEQFF. The complete variable domain, with remaining parts taken from reference TRBV30 and TRBJ2-1, reads SQTIHQWPATLVQPVGSPLSLECTVEGTSNPNLYWYRQAAGRGLQLLFYSVGIGQISSEVPQNLSASRPQDRQFILSSKKLLLSDSGFYLCACPGSGGMGNEQFFGPGTRLTVL.

The V call is TRBV7-2, the J call TRBJ1-3; no firm D call. Germline CDR1 SGHTA, CDR2 FQGNSA. Trimming pared 4 bases from V and 0 bases from J, leaving 13 bases between. The CDR3 spans 16 residues. The CDR3 here is CASSSHYSSSGNTIYF. CDR3 DNA: TGTGCCAGCAGCTCCCATTACAGTAGCTCTGGAAACACCATATATTTT.

This sequence joins TRBV27 and TRBJ2-3; 9 positions match TRBD2. The CDR3 loop spans 16 amino acids. Germline V gene lookup returns CDR1 MNHEY and CDR2 SMNVEV (reference sequence). The J segment lost 2 bases and the V segment lost 2 bases, leaving 5 bases of the junction unmatched. CDR3 sequence: CASSLISSGTTDTQYF. The CDR3 DNA follows: TGTGCCAGCAGTTTAATATCTAGCGGGACCACAGATACGCAGTATTTT.

As for this clone: This sample also contains other DNA sequences that code for the same CDR3. The rearrangement uses TRBV10-1 and TRBJ1-1; 7 nucleotides align to TRBD1. Germline trimming cut 3 bases from V and 5 bases from J; bases unmatched to any gene: 6. The CDR3 runs 14 residues. Germline values: CDR1 WNHNN, CDR2 SYGVQD (reference sequence). CDR3 nucleotides: TGCGCCAGCAGTGAACAGGGGTTGGGAACTGAAGCTTTCTTT. Translating gives CASSEQGLGTEAFF.

V and J are TRBV6-5 and TRBJ2-5, with D possibly TRBD1 on 6 matching bases. The closer fit of TRBJ2-7 to the DNA end suggests the J call may be wrong. This CDR3 has 15 residues. Germline assignment: CDR1 MNHEY and CDR2 SVGAGI. The DNA for the CDR3 is TGTGCCAGCAGACGCACGGGACATTCAGCGTACGAGCAGTACTTC. Translation gives CASRRTGHSAYEQYF.

This clone occurred once. The chain is built from TRBV14 and TRBJ2-5; no reliable D call. The V gene's germline CDR1 is SGHDN and CDR2 FVKESK. This CDR3 has 14 residues. V was pared by 0 bases and J by 2 bases, with 7 bases between. CDR3 in amino acids: CASSQDIRQETQYF. CDR3 bases: TGTGCCAGCAGCCAAGATATCCGACAAGAGACCCAGTACTTC.

This clone was counted between two and nine times. This chain links TRBV5-8 with TRBJ2-7, with TRBD1 as a possible D gene (5 bases). Per germline, CDR1 SGHTS and CDR2 YDEGEE. V lost 4 bases to trimming and J lost 0 bases, with 14 bases between them. This CDR3 spans 15 amino acids. Here the CDR3 DNA reads TGTGCCAGCAGCCCTAGGACAAGTAGCTCCTACGAGCAGTACTTC. This codes for CASSPRTSSSYEQYF.